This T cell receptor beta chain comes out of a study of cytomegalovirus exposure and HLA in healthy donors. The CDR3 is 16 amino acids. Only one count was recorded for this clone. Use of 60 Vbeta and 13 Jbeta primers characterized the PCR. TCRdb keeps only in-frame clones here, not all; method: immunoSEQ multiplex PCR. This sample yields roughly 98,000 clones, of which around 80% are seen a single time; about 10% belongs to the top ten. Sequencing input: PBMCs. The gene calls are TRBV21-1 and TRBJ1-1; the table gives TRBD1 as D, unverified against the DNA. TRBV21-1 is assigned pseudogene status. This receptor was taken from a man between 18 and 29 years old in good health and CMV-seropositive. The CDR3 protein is CASSPHVVLGHTEAFF. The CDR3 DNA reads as TGTGCCAGCAGCCCCCACGTGGTTCTGGGGCACACTGAAGCTTTCTTT.